This TCR beta chain appears in the sequencing data of a study of CD8 T cells in Susac syndrome. Sequencing targeted TCR beta in T cells from blood (CD8+ and CD4+). The RNA input was about 0.5 to 1 ug, and it was reverse transcribed with random hexamers. Across 54 Vbeta and 13 Jbeta, immunoSEQ multiplex PCR amplified TCR beta CDR3. TCRdb reprocessed the immunoSEQ multiplex PCR reads with MiXCR, giving one entry per CDR3 protein. The sample records roughly 330,000 distinct CDR3 sequences, approximately 90% being singletons. This receptor was identified in a human donor with multiple sclerosis. Specimen: CD4+ T cells from PBMCs.

DNA of the CDR3: TGTGCCAGCAGCCAAGTCCTAGATTCACCCCTCCACTTT. Translating gives CASSQVLDSPLHF. The chain is built from TRBV3-1 and TRBJ1-6; D is undetermined. With 1 base removed from V and 8 bases from J, the gap between germline ends came to 6 bases. The CDR3 sequence is 13 residues long. CDR1 and CDR2 from the germline V gene are LGHDT and YNNKEL (reference sequence).